A single T cell receptor (beta chain) is shown here with its context. Assay: immunoSEQ multiplex PCR; the TCRdb copy retains only in-frame clones and omits some. Among 100,000 or so clones, about 88% were seen once, and the ten largest hold approximately 7.3%. The data originate from a study of blood T cell repertoires in COVID-19. For the study at large: Sites across the United States, Italy and Spain contributed samples from acute and convalescent COVID-19. PBMCs, B-cell-depleted T cells, or T cells provided the cDNA or gDNA that made up the material.

The length of the CDR3 is 15 residues. V lost 9 bases, J lost 5 bases, and 19 bases lay in between. Germline CDR1 is KGHDR and CDR2 is SFDVKD. The chain uses TRBV24-1 and TRBJ1-5; D is perhaps TRBD1 (6 bases). The TCR comes from a man aged 30-40 years in a cohort sampled during active COVID-19. Sequenced input: peripheral blood. The CDR3 is CATHILGAGDQPQHF. CDR3 DNA: TGTGCCACCCACATACTAGGGGCAGGGGATCAGCCCCAGCATTTT.